This T cell receptor beta chain appears in the sequencing data of a study of breast tumors, draining lymph nodes, adjacent tissues. Samples came from axillary lymph nodes draining the breast cancer. The V end was cut by 1 base, the J end by 4 bases, with 10 bases between. CDR1 and CDR2 from the germline V gene are LNHDA and SQIVND (reference sequence). The CDR3 spans 14 residues. In TCRdb, the multiplex PCR reads were re-called with MiXCR into one record per CDR3 protein. This table has around 230,000 distinct CDR3 sequences, less than 40% appearing once. The genes are TRBV19 and TRBJ1-1; D remains ambiguous. The TCR was taken from a female donor with breast cancer. Some clones in this sample may be carry-over from other donors' samples. Sequencing was performed on axillary lymph node tissue. CDR3 sequence: CASSIGRGGTEAFF. Written as DNA, the CDR3 is TGTGCCAGTAGTATAGGGCGGGGAGGCACTGAAGCTTTCTTT.